This T cell receptor beta chain was captured in a study of cytomegalovirus exposure and HLA in healthy donors. Regarding the study as a whole: Later analysis identified several of the most significant clusters that appeared linked to common viral pathogens. Later analysis associated a missense DCLRE1C variant with TCR beta V- and J-gene trimming. Relative to equally common others, HLA-associated TCR beta chains showed greater clonal expansion in a later analysis. Among the CMV-associated chains, a few were confirmed in vitro as specific for CMV antigens.

Amplification used 60 Vbeta primers and 13 Jbeta primers. Measured with immunoSEQ multiplex PCR; TCRdb has only the in-frame clones, and not every one. The sample has fewer than 200,000 clones; more than 65% are singletons. With regard to this clone: Antigen specificity is unknown.

The germline V and J ends were trimmed by 1 base and 0 bases, with 11 bases remaining between them. Per germline, CDR1 SGHTA and CDR2 FQGNSA. The CDR3 contains 16 residues. This chain links TRBV7-2 with TRBJ2-3; D gene uncertain. Sequences were obtained from PBMCs. This clonotype was sampled from a woman in her 30s in good health and CMV-seronegative. CDR3 bases: TGTGCCAGCAGCTTAGTCTTAAGAGCTAGCACAGATACGCAGTATTTT. The encoded protein is CASSLVLRASTDTQYF.